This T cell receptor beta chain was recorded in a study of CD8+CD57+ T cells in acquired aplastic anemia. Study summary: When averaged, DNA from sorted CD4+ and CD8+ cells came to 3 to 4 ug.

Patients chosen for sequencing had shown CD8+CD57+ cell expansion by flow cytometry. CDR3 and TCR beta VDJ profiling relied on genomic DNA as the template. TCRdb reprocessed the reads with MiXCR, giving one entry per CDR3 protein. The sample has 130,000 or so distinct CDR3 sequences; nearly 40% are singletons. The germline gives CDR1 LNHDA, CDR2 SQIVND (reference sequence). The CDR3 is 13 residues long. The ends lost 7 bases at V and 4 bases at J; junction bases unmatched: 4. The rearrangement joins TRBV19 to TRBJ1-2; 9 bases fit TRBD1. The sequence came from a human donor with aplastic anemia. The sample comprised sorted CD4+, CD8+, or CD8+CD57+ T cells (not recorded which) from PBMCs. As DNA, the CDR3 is TGTGCCAGTACCACGGACAGGGGCTATGGCTACACCTTC. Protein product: CASTTDRGYGYTF.